The T cell receptor (beta chain) described here comes from a study of CD8 T cells in ankylosing spondylitis. Whole-study results and caveats: A motif of fewer than ten highly homologous TCR beta variants was seen as apparently characteristic of ankylosing spondylitis blood. A CD8+ phenotype characterized the disease-linked clones, which were relatively rare in peripheral blood. Earlier reports found some motif variants in synovial fluid and blood in reactive arthritis. The authors reported significant enrichment of disease-linked clones in matched ankylosing spondylitis synovial fluid.

In its sample, this clonotype was seen a few times. The antigen remains unidentified. Scientists made TCR beta libraries using quantitative 5'-RACE with molecular barcodes. From the 5' RACE reads, TCRdb called clonotypes with MiXCR, one entry per CDR3 protein. Counted here are roughly 370,000 distinct CDR3 sequences, approximately 20% occurring once; the ten biggest clones make up approximately 15%. The sequencing input was blood, either unsorted or a sorted T cell fraction (not recorded which). The TCR comes from a male donor with ankylosing spondylitis.

This CDR3 reads CASSLNVGGELFF. The CDR3 nucleotides are TGCGCCAGCAGCTTGAATGTCGGCGGGGAGCTGTTTTTT. The J gene is TRBJ2-2, the V gene TRBV5-1; D remains ambiguous. The CDR3 extends over 13 amino acids. Germline V gene sequence: CDR1 SGHRS, CDR2 YFSETQ. Deletions cut 1 base from V and 7 bases from J, with 8 bases between.